This T cell receptor (beta chain) was captured by sequencing in a study of human T cells and chemical hapten exposure. V was trimmed by 4 bases and J by 2 bases, leaving 21 bases between them. Germline V CDR1 and CDR2: SGHNT, YYREEE (reference sequence). This CDR3 has 18 amino acids. Library preparation tagged each individual cDNA molecule with a unique molecular identifier. TCRdb redid the calling of the RACE reads with MiXCR, one entry per CDR3 protein. Seen here are 65,000 to 100,000 distinct CDR3 sequences, about 6.6% observed once, and the top ten hold 1.3%. Overall study findings and caveats: Those TCRs sitting above 1 in 1000 frequency stayed the same with DPC sensitization. Controls formed significantly fewer large CDR3 similarity clusters than expanded TCRs did.

The time point is: patch test 2, 6 weeks after DPC sensitization. Specified treatment: therapeutic diphenylcyclopropenone sensitization with weekly scalp DPC. Regarding this clonotype: Its antigen is still unknown.

The TCR sequence derives from a woman younger than 45 with alopecia areata. Some clones in this sample may be carry-over from other donors' samples. Sequencing was performed on whole blood, taken in connection with sensitization to the hapten diphenylcyclopropenone (DPC). This rearrangement joins TRBV5-4 to TRBJ2-2; perhaps TRBD1 as D (5 bases). CDR3 DNA: TGTGCCAGCAGCCAATTTTGGGGCTCAGGGATTAACACCGGGGAGCTGTTTTTT. Its translation: CASSQFWGSGINTGELFF. The full variable domain, rest sourced from reference TRBV5-4 and TRBJ2-2, is ETGVTQSPTHLIKTRGQQVTLRCSSQSGHNTVSWYQQALGQGPQFIFQYYREEENGRGNFPPRFSGLQFPNYSSELNVNALELDDSALYLCASSQFWGSGINTGELFFGEGSRLTVL.